The clone carrying this T cell receptor beta chain showed up just once. Other nucleotide sequences in the sample specify the same CDR3. Replicate PCRs run on sorted subsets employed about 220 ng DNA, approximately 30,000 T cell genomes. Assay: immunoSEQ multiplex PCR; the TCRdb copy retains only in-frame clones and omits some. This table has hundreds of thousands of clones, nearly 98% appearing once. The data were taken from a study of shared clonotypes between healthy human individuals. CD45RO-negative cells were positively selected for CCR7, leaving out terminally differentiated effector memory CD45RA+ cells. Sequencing input: naive CD8+ T cells sorted from blood. The TCR was taken from a man aged 30 to 45 in good health.

CDR3 residues: CASSQSSAGGYEQYF. The CDR3 DNA sequence: TGCGCCAGCAGCCAATCGTCGGCAGGGGGGTACGAGCAGTACTTC. V usage is TRBV4-3 and J usage is TRBJ2-7, with D perhaps TRBD1 (7 bases). Germline V gives CDR1 LGHNA, CDR2 YSLEER. Between the trimmed V and J ends, which lost 2 bases and 4 bases, there was a span of 15 bases. The CDR3 is made up of 15 amino acids.